The clone carrying this T cell receptor beta chain was observed at least ten times. The antigen is not known. The CDR3 loop spans 16 amino acids. J gave up 4 bases and V 8 bases, and 13 bases lay outside the gene matches. Germline lookup yields CDR1 SGHTA and CDR2 FQGNSA. The source of the sample is a study of T-cell reconstitution after alpha-beta-depleted transplantation in children. Study-wide findings and caveats: The origin of high day-60 TCRbeta diversity in some patients lay in surviving recipient T cells and thymic progenitors. One year after transplant, T-cell counts and diversity came mostly from newly produced T cells. It was reported that alpha-beta T cells came from several hundred expanded graft clones (about two months after transplant).

The library targeted TCRbeta and was prepared with unique molecular identifiers. Using its own MiXCR run on the PCR reads, TCRdb lists one record per CDR3 protein. This table has approximately 70,000 distinct CDR3 sequences, roughly 5.2% appearing once. The sample in question was PBMCs, mostly from graft donor cells, obtained 180 days after TCRalphabeta/CD19-depleted stem cell transplant. J is TRBJ2-2 and V is TRBV7-2; 7 bases fit TRBD1. This sequence originates from a boy younger than two who had a stem cell transplant for acute myeloid leukemia, so the T cells may come from the graft donor. CDR3 loop: CASRRLSGQTTGELFF. CDR3 in DNA: TGTGCCAGCCGGAGACTCTCGGGACAGACCACCGGGGAGCTGTTTTTT.